A selection of T cell receptor beta chains follows, all from one sample in a study of T cells after yellow fever vaccination. One entry per CDR3 protein, called by TCRdb with MiXCR from the 5' RACE reads. The sample holds 200,000 to 250,000 distinct CDR3 sequences; about 3% are singletons and the top ten take 3.2%. This specimen was CD4+ T cells sorted from PBMCs, taken 10 days after the yellow fever booster vaccination. The receptors here all came from a young man who received the YFV17D yellow fever vaccine. The CDR3 runs from the conserved cysteine through the conserved F or W. The order of the fields is D gene, V gene, clone size, J gene, CDR3 DNA, CDR3 protein. The D gene is left open where the match is weak. The listing skips clone size in some rows; elsewhere it reads once, few, many or a size class.

NA	TRBV4-1	many	TRBJ2-5	TGCGCCAGCAGCCCCGGGGGGCTAGGGACGCGGACCCAGTACTTC	CASSPGGLGTRTQYF
NA	TRBV5-1	many	TRBJ2-2	TGCGCCAGCAGCCATCGGGCGTCGGAGCTGTTTTTT	CASSHRASELFF
NA	TRBV7-2	many	TRBJ2-3	TGTGCCAGCAGCTTAAACCCCGCTTCTCCGACGCAGTATTTT	CASSLNPASPTQYF
TRBD2	TRBV19	NA	TRBJ2-6	TGTGCCAGTAGTACCCCGACGGGGGGCTCTGGGGCCAACGTCCTGACTTTC	CASSTPTGGSGANVLTF
TRBD1	TRBV3-1	few	TRBJ2-7	TGTGCCAGCAGCCAAGCCAGGGGGAGCCAAGGCGAGCAGTACTTC	CASSQARGSQGEQYF
NA	TRBV5-1	few	TRBJ2-1	TGCGCCAGCAGCGAGGGGGGGAATGAGCAGTTCTTC	CASSEGGNEQFF
NA	TRBV7-2	many	TRBJ2-3	TGTGCCAGCACCATGATTAATTGGGCAGATACGCAGTATTTT	CASTMINWADTQYF
TRBD1	TRBV9	NA	TRBJ1-2	TGTGCCAGCAGCGTGGGGGCAGGTGGTGCGGACAGGGGCGAACTCTATGGCTACACCTTC	CASSVGAGGADRGELYGYTF
TRBD2	TRBV11-2	few	TRBJ2-1	TGTGCCAGCGGACTGGGACTAGCGGGGGGAGAGCAGTTCTTC	CASGLGLAGGEQFF
NA	TRBV6-1	many	TRBJ2-3	TGTGCCAGCAGTGAGCAGGGAGGCCGCACAGATACGCAGTATTTT	CASSEQGGRTDTQYF
NA	TRBV5-1	NA	TRBJ1-2	TGCGCCAGCAGCTTGGTCCAGGGAAAGGACTATGGCTACACCTTC	CASSLVQGKDYGYTF
NA	TRBV7-9	many	TRBJ1-1	TGTGCCAGCAGCGCCTCTGTGGGGATCGCTGAAGCTTTCTTT	CASSASVGIAEAFF
NA	TRBV5-5	many	TRBJ2-5	TGTGCCAGCAGCCCAGAATGGGACAAGGGGACCCAGTACTTC	CASSPEWDKGTQYF
NA	TRBV5-1	many	TRBJ1-1	TGCGCCAGCAGCCTGGGACGGGGGACCTTGAACACTGAAGCTTTCTTT	CASSLGRGTLNTEAFF
TRBD2	TRBV9	NA	TRBJ2-1	TGTGCCAGCAGCGTAGGCCCTTTGCGGGGGACCAATGAGCAGTTCTTC	CASSVGPLRGTNEQFF
TRBD1	TRBV9	NA	TRBJ1-3	TGTGCCAGCAGCGTAGGACAGGGTATCGGAAACACCATATATTTT	CASSVGQGIGNTIYF
NA	TRBV5-1	NA	TRBJ1-2	TGCGCCAGCATGGGGTTACAGGCCTCGGGCTACACCTTC	CASMGLQASGYTF
TRBD1	TRBV29-1	few	TRBJ1-2	TGCAGCGTGGTGGGACAGGGGTTTGGATATGGCTACACCTTC	CSVVGQGFGYGYTF
NA	TRBV3-1	many	TRBJ2-5	TGTGCCAGCGAGGCGCGTGGAGGGATGGAGACCCAGTACTTC	CASEARGGMETQYF
NA	TRBV7-2	many	TRBJ2-5	TGTGCCAGCAGCTTAGCGCTAGCGTTTGGGGAGACCCAGTACTTC	CASSLALAFGETQYF